This TCR beta chain stems from a study of blood T cells in healthy people across ages. This clonotype was observed a few times. Together with a sample-barcoded 5' primer, a J-beta primer mix was included in a second PCR lasting about 6 to 11 cycles. The authors tagged each cDNA molecule using a template-switch adaptor with 12 random nucleotides. TCRdb re-analysed the 5' RACE reads in MiXCR, keeping a single row per CDR3 protein. The table has 700,000 to 950,000 distinct CDR3 sequences, 58% seen once. Germline V gene sequence: CDR1 SQVTM, CDR2 ANQGSEA. The CDR3 runs to 11 residues. Between the trimmed V and J ends, which lost 5 bases and 6 bases, there was a span of 11 bases.

Source material: blood. The TCR sequence derives from a man between 25 and 39 years old in good health. The chain combines TRBV29-1 with TRBJ2-7; D unclear. The CDR3 DNA sequence: TGCAGCGTTTCGGTCCTACGCGAGCAGTACTTC. It is translated as CSVSVLREQYF.